This paragraph covers one T cell receptor beta chain sequence. The data derive from a study of T cells in tuberculosis. The protocol was immunoSEQ multiplex PCR, while the TCRdb copy is restricted to in-frame clones and leaves out a portion. The sample contains approximately 35,000 clones, nearly 97% of which appear only once. This CDR3 comprises 11 residues. Germline-derived CDR1 and CDR2 are SQVTM and ANQGSEA. The V end lost 0 bases, the J end lost 8 bases, and 7 bases lay between the germline ends. The sequence was collected from a donor between 10 and 35 years old with latent tuberculosis or without tuberculosis infection. The sample comprised PBMCs. This chain joins TRBV29-1 and TRBJ1-2; unclear D gene. CDR3 loop: CSVEEGLGYTF. Here the CDR3 DNA reads TGCAGCGTTGAAGAGGGCCTGGGCTACACCTTC.